This T cell receptor (beta chain) was captured by sequencing in a study of molecular identifiers for immune sequencing clone quantification. CDR3 length: 15 residues. V dropped 3 bases and J dropped 1; count of bases not matched to a gene: 7. CDR1 DFQATT and CDR2 SNEGSKA come from the germline V gene (reference sequence). TCRdb reprocessed the PCR reads with MiXCR, giving one entry per CDR3 protein. The profile shows about 640,000 distinct CDR3 sequences, 20% of them singletons. Many counts were recorded for this clonotype. Material for sequencing was naive CD8+ T cells from blood, with Jurkat cell RNA spiked in. The sample's subset: FACS-sorted CD8+CD4-CCR7+CD45RA+ naive T cells. The chain links TRBV20-1 to TRBJ2-3; TRBD2 matches 7 bases. The sequence derives from a human donor in good health. Some libraries in this study had Jurkat cell RNA spiked in. CDR3 coding DNA: TGCAGTGCTAGTAGTCGCGGGAGTGGCACAGATACGCAGTATTTT. Translating it yields CSASSRGSGTDTQYF.